This TCR beta chain appears in the sequencing data of a study of T-cell memory formation after mild COVID-19. In the study overall: Among the donors, TCR clusters were largely specific to each donor. Notes on the study in general: The appearance of some responding clones in pre-infection memory suggested that cross-reactive memory joined.

5'RACE, which relied on constant-segment primers, yielded TCR alpha and TCR beta cDNA libraries carrying sample barcodes and UMIs. Each CDR3 protein gets one entry after TCRdb re-called the 5' RACE reads with MiXCR. The table shows about 360,000 distinct CDR3 sequences, with approximately 15% occurring only once. The CDR3 covers 16 residues. The V gene's germline CDR1 is MGHRA and CDR2 YSYEKL. V lost 0 bases to trimming and J lost 3 bases, with 12 bases between them. Of note for this clonotype: Its antigen is unknown.

The J gene is TRBJ2-1, the V gene TRBV4-1; tentative D call: TRBD2 (5 bases). The sequenced material came from PBMCs or a T cell subset sorted from them (not recorded which). The sequence was obtained from a young man who had mild COVID-19 (a few samples of this study predate the infection). Cell type and time point are not known. The DNA for the CDR3 is TGCGCCAGCAGCCAAGAGGGGTTAGCGCGCTACAATGAGCAGTTCTTC. Amino acids: CASSQEGLARYNEQFF.